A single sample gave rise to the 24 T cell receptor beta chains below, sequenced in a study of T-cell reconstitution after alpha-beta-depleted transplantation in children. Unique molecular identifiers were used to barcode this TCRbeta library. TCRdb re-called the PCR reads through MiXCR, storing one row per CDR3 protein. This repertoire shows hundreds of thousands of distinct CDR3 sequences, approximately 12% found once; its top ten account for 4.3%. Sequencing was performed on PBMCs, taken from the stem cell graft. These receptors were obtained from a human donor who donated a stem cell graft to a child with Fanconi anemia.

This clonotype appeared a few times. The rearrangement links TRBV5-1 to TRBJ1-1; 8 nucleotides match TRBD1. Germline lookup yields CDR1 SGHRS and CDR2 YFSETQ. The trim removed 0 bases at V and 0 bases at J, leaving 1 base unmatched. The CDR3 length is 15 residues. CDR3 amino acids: CASSLGGQVNTEAFF. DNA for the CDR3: TGCGCCAGCAGCTTGGGGGGACAGGTGAACACTGAAGCTTTCTTT.

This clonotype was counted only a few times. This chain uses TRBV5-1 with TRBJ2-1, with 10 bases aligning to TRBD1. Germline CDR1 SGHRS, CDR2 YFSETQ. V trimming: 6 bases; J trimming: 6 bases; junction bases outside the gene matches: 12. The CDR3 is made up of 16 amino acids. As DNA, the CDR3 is TGCGCCAGCACCGCTTGGGTGGGACAGGGGTCCAATGAGCAGTTCTTC. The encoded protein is CASTAWVGQGSNEQFF.

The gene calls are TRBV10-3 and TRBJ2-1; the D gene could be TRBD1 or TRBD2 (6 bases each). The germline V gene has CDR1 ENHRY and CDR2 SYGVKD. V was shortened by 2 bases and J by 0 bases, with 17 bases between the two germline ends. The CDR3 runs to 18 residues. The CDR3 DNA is TGTGCCATCAGTGAGCGACACGGGGGCAGAAGCTCCTACAATGAGCAGTTCTTC. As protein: CAISERHGGRSSYNEQFF.

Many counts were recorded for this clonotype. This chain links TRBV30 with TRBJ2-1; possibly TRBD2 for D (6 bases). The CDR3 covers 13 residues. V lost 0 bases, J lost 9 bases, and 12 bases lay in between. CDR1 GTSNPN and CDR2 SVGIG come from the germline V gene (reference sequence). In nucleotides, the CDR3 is TGTGCCTGGAGTGTACTCTGGAGGGGTGAGCAGTTCTTC. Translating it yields CAWSVLWRGEQFF.

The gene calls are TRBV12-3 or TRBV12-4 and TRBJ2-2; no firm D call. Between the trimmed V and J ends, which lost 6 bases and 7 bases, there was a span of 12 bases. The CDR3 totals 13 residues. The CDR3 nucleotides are TGTGCCAGCAGCCCTCGGACCAGCGGGGAGCTGTTTTTT. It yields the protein CASSPRTSGELFF.

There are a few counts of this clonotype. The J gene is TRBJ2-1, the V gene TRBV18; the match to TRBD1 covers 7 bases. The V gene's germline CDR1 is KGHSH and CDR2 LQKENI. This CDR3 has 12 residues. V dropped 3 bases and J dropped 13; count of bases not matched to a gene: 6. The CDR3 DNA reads TGTGCCAGCTCACCCCTCGGGGACAGACAGTTCTTC. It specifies CASSPLGDRQFF. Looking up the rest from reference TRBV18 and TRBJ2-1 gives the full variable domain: NAGVMQNPRHLVRRRGQEARLRCSPMKGHSHVYWYRQLPEEGLKFMVYLQKENIIDESGMPKERFSAEFPKEGPSILRIQQVVRGDSAAYFCASSPLGDRQFFGPGTRLTVL.

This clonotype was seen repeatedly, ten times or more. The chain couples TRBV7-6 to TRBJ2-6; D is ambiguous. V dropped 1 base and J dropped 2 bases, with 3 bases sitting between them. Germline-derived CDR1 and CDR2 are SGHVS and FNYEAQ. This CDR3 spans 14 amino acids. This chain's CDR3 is CASSLDTGANVLTF. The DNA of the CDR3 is TGTGCCAGCAGCTTAGATACTGGGGCCAACGTCCTGACTTTC.

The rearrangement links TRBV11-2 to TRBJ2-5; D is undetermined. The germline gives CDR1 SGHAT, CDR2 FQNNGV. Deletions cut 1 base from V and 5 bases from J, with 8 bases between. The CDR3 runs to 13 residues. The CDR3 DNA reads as TGTGCCAGCAGCTTAGGGTTCCGGGAGACCCAGTACTTC. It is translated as CASSLGFRETQYF. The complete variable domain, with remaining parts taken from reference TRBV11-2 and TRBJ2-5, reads EAGVAQSPRYKIIEKRQSVAFWCNPISGHATLYWYQQILGQGPKLLIQFQNNGVVDDSQLPKDRFSAERLKGVDSTLKIQPAKLEDSAVYLCASSLGFRETQYFGPGTRLLVL.

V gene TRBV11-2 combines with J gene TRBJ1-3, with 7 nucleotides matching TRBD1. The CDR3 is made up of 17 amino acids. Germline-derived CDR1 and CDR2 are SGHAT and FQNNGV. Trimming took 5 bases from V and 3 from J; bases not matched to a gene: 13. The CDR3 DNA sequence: TGTGCCAGCAGCCACCTCCCGGACGGGACAGATGGAAACACCATATATTTT. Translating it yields CASSHLPDGTDGNTIYF.

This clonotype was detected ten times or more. In DNA, the CDR3 is TGCGCCAGCACCGATACCATTGGACAGGGGAGTTATGGCTACACCTTC. It specifies CASTDTIGQGSYGYTF. The V gene is TRBV5-1, the J gene TRBJ1-2; 9 bases fit TRBD1. The ends lost 6 bases at V and 5 bases at J; junction bases unmatched: 14. The germline V gene encodes CDR1 SGHRS and CDR2 YFSETQ. This CDR3 has 16 residues.

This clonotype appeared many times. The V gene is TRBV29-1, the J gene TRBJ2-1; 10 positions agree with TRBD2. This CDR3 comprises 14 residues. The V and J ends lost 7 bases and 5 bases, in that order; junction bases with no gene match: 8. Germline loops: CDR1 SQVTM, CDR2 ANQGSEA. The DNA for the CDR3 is TGCAGCGCCCCGGGGACTAGCGTTAACAATGAGCAGTTCTTC. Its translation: CSAPGTSVNNEQFF.

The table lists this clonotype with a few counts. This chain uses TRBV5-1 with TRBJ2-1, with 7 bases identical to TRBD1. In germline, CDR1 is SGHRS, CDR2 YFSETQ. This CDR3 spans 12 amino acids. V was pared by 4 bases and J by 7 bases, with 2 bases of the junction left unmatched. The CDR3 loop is CASSVQGNEQFF. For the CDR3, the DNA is TGCGCCAGCAGCGTACAGGGGAATGAGCAGTTCTTC.

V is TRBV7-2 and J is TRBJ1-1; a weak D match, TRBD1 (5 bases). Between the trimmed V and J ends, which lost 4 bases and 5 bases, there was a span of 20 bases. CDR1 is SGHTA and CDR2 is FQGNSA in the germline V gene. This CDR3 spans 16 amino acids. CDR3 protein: CASSSTVSGRGTEAFF. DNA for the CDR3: TGTGCCAGCAGCTCCACTGTATCGGGGCGCGGGACTGAAGCTTTCTTT.

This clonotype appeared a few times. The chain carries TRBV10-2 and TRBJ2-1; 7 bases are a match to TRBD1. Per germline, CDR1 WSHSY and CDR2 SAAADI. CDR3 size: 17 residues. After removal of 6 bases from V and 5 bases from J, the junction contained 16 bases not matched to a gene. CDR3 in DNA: TGCGCCAGCAGGCTCATGATAGGACAGGCTAGAAACAATGAGCAGTTCTTC. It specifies CASRLMIGQARNNEQFF.

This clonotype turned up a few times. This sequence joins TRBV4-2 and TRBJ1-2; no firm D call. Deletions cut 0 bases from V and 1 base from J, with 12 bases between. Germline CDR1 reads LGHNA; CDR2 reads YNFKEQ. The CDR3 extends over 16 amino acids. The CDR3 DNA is TGTGCCAGCAGCCAAGATAAAGCATCGCTTAACTATGGCTACACCTTC. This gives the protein CASSQDKASLNYGYTF.

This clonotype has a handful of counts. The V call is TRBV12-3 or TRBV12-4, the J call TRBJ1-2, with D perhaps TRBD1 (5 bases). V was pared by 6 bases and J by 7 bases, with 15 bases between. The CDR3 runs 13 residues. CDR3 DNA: TGTGCCAGCAGCTTACAGGAAAATCGTGGCTACACCTTC. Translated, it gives CASSLQENRGYTF.

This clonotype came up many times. In DNA, the CDR3 is TGCGCCAGCAGCTTGGCCATGGGGGGGCCGGGTGAAGCTTTCTTT. Translated, it gives CASSLAMGGPGEAFF. This chain connects TRBV5-1 to TRBJ1-1, with D possibly being TRBD1 (6 bases). Germline values: CDR1 SGHRS, CDR2 YFSETQ. Trimming removed 0 bases at V and 7 bases at J, with 16 bases between. The CDR3 has 15 amino acids. The variable domain in full, completed from reference TRBV5-1 and TRBJ1-1, reads KAGVTQTPRYLIKTRGQQVTLSCSPISGHRSVSWYQQTPGQGLQFLFEYFSETQRNKGNFPGRFSGRQFSNSRSEMNVSTLELGDSALYLCASSLAMGGPGEAFFGQGTRLTVV.

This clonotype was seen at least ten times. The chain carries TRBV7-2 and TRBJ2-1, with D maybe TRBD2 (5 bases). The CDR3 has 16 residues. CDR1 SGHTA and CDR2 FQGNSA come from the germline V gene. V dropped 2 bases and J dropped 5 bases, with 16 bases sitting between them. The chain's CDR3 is CASSLIGGPINNEQFF. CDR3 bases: TGTGCCAGCAGCTTAATCGGAGGCCCAATAAACAATGAGCAGTTCTTC.

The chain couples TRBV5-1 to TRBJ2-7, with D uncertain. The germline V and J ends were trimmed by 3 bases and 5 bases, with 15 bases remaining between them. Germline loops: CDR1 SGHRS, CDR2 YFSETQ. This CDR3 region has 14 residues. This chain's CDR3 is CASSWDGRVDEQYV. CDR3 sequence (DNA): TGCGCCAGCAGCTGGGATGGAAGGGTCGACGAGCAGTACGTC.

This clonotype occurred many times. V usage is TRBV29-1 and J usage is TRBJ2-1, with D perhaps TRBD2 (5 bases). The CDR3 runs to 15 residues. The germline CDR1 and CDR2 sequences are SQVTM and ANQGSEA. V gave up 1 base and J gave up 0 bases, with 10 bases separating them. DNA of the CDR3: TGCAGCGTTGAAGGAGGGAGAAGCTCCTACAATGAGCAGTTCTTC. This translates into CSVEGGRSSYNEQFF.

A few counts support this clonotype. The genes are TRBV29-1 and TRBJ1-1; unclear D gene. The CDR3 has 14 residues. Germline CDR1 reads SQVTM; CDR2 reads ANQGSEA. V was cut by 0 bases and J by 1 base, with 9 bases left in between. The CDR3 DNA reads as TGCAGCGTTGAAGAGAGTTCCCCGAACACTGAAGCTTTCTTT. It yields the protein CSVEESSPNTEAFF.

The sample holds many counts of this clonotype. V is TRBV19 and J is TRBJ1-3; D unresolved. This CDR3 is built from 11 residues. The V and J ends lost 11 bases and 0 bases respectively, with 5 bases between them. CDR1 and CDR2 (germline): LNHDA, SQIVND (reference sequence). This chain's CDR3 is CAAGSGNTIYF. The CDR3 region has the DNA TGTGCCGCAGGCTCTGGAAACACCATATATTTT. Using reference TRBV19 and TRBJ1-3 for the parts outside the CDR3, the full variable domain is DGGITQSPKYLFRKEGQNVTLSCEQNLNHDAMYWYRQDPGQGLRLIYYSQIVNDFQKGDIAEGYSVSREKKESFPLTVTSAQKNPTAFYLCAAGSGNTIYFGEGSWLTVV.

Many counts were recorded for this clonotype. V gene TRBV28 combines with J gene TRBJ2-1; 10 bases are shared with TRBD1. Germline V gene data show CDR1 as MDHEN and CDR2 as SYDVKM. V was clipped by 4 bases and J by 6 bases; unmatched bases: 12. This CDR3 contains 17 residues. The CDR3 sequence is CASSSQKGDRGFNEQFF. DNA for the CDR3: TGTGCCAGCAGTTCCCAAAAGGGGGACAGGGGATTCAATGAGCAGTTCTTC.

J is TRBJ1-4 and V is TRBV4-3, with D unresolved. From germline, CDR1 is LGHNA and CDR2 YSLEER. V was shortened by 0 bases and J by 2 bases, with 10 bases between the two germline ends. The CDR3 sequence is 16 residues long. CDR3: CASSQELEVTNEKLFF. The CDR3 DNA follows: TGCGCCAGCAGCCAAGAACTAGAGGTTACTAATGAAAAACTGTTTTTT.